These 27 T cell receptor beta chains originate from one sample sequenced in a study of T cells after yellow fever vaccination. TCRdb re-called the 5' RACE reads with MiXCR, one entry per CDR3 protein. Of 550,000 or so distinct CDR3 sequences in the sample, approximately 21% were seen once. This specimen was PBMCs, taken 15 days after the yellow fever booster vaccination. The receptor set was obtained from a man under 40 who received the YFV17D yellow fever vaccine.

Only a few counts were recorded for this clonotype. The rearrangement links TRBV7-8 to TRBJ2-2, with 7 nucleotides matching TRBD1. The CDR3 is 17 residues long. Germline trimming cut 6 bases from V and 0 bases from J; bases unmatched to any gene: 10. Germline values: CDR1 SGHVS, CDR2 FQNEAQ. CDR3 sequence (DNA): TGTGCCAGCAGATTCTCTGACAGGGTGGCGAACACCGGGGAGCTGTTTTTT. Its protein product is CASRFSDRVANTGELFF.

This clonotype has just a few counts. This chain uses TRBV12-5 with TRBJ1-6, with D hard to call. V shed 5 bases and J shed 0 bases, with 14 bases lying between them. The CDR3 extends over 17 amino acids. CDR1 LGHNT and CDR2 FRNRAP come from the germline V gene. CDR3 loop: CASGPDRPSSYNSPLHF. CDR3 bases: TGTGCTAGTGGTCCAGACCGCCCGAGCTCCTATAATTCACCCCTCCACTTT.

The CDR3 DNA is TGTGCCAGCAGCCCGGACAGGGGTATAAGCTACACCTTC. The encoded protein is CASSPDRGISYTF. The V gene is TRBV3-1, the J gene TRBJ1-2; 9 nucleotides line up with TRBD1. The CDR3 runs to 13 residues. The germline gives CDR1 LGHDT, CDR2 YNNKEL (reference sequence). Losses at the gene ends were 4 bases for V and 9 bases for J; bases not matched to a gene: 6.

This clonotype has only a few counts. The J gene is TRBJ2-5, the V gene TRBV9; D unresolved. V lost 0 bases, J lost 1 base, and 7 bases lay in between. The CDR3 is 14 residues long. In germline, CDR1 is SGDLS, CDR2 YYNGEE. The CDR3 nucleotides read TGTGCCAGCAGCGTAGCTGTGGCCCAAGAGACCCAGTACTTC. Translated, it gives CASSVAVAQETQYF.

CDR3 in amino acids: CASSAFSGYYEQYF. CDR3 nucleotides: TGTGCCAGCAGTGCCTTCTCCGGATACTACGAGCAGTACTTC. The rearrangement uses TRBV25-1 and TRBJ2-7; D gene unclear. Per the germline V gene, CDR1 is MGHDK and CDR2 is SYGVNS. V was pared by 4 bases and J by 3 bases, with 13 bases between. The CDR3 is 14 residues long.

The rearrangement links TRBV29-1 to TRBJ2-1; D is unclear. The CDR3 extends over 9 amino acids. Germline V lookup: CDR1 SQVTM, CDR2 ANQGSEA. Trimming removed 3 bases from V and 6 bases from J, with 0 bases in between. Written as DNA, the CDR3 is TGCAGCGTTGACAATGAGCAGTTCTTC. It specifies CSVDNEQFF.

This chain connects TRBV5-5 to TRBJ2-6; tentatively, D is TRBD1 or TRBD2 (5 bases each). The CDR3 sequence is 14 residues long. Trimming pared 3 bases from V and 4 bases from J, leaving 8 bases between. In germline, CDR1 is SGHKS, CDR2 YYEKEE (reference sequence). The CDR3 region has the DNA TGTGCCAGCAGCTGGGACCCCGGGGCCAACGTCCTGACTTTC. This sequence encodes CASSWDPGANVLTF.

The sample holds a few counts of this clonotype. The V call is TRBV5-1, the J call TRBJ2-1, with 8 bases identical to TRBD2. The junction had 3 bases not matched to a gene; V was cut back by 4 bases and J by 0 bases. Germline assignment: CDR1 SGHRS and CDR2 YFSETQ. The CDR3 consists of 15 residues. In DNA, the CDR3 is TGCGCCAGCAGCCAGCGGGAGAGCTCCTACAATGAGCAGTTCTTC. This encodes CASSQRESSYNEQFF.

The V call is TRBV29-1, the J call TRBJ1-1; TRBD1 matches 8 bases. V gave up 8 bases and J gave up 5 bases; unmatched junction bases: 13. The CDR3 loop spans 14 amino acids. Germline CDR1 is SQVTM and CDR2 is ANQGSEA. CDR3 region: CSITRQGRGTEAFF. For the CDR3, the DNA is TGCAGCATAACCCGACAGGGGAGAGGGACTGAAGCTTTCTTT.

The chain employs TRBV28 and TRBJ2-7; 7 bases are a match to TRBD1. The CDR3 has 15 amino acids. Germline CDR1 and CDR2: MDHEN and SYDVKM. Trimming removed 4 bases from V and 4 bases from J; junction bases left unmatched: 10. This chain's CDR3 is CASSSQTGFLYEQYF. In nucleotides, the CDR3 is TGTGCCAGCAGTTCGCAGACAGGGTTTCTGTACGAGCAGTACTTC.

The rearrangement links TRBV7-2 to TRBJ1-1; TRBD1 matches 10 bases. The V gene's germline CDR1 is SGHTA and CDR2 FQGNSA. The CDR3 is 15 residues long. V shed 5 bases, J shed 14 bases, and the junction held 17 bases outside the gene matches. The CDR3 region is CASSLDRGRWGTRFF. The CDR3 DNA is TGTGCCAGCAGCCTAGACAGGGGGCGCTGGGGGACACGCTTCTTT.

The rearrangement links TRBV6-1 to TRBJ2-3; no clear D gene. The germline V and J ends were trimmed by 6 bases and 5 bases, with 15 bases remaining between them. Germline lookup yields CDR1 MNHNS and CDR2 SASEGT. This CDR3 has 14 amino acids. In DNA, the CDR3 is TGTGCCAGCAGCTCCGGGTTAGGGTTAGATACGCAGTATTTT. This sequence encodes CASSSGLGLDTQYF.

The rearrangement uses TRBV20-1 and TRBJ2-3; possible D gene TRBD2, 5 bases. The CDR3 sequence is 15 residues long. CDR1 and CDR2 from the germline V gene are DFQATT and SNEGSKA (reference sequence). V lost 0 bases and J 6 bases, leaving 16 bases between the germline ends. The chain's CDR3 is CSARDSAGNSDTQYF. The CDR3 region has the DNA TGCAGTGCTAGAGATTCCGCGGGTAACAGTGATACGCAGTATTTT.

The CDR3 nucleotides are TGCAGTGCTAGTACCGGGACTTCCCTTTCCTCGGGGGAGCTGTTTTTT. Its protein is CSASTGTSLSSGELFF. The chain uses TRBV20-1 and TRBJ2-2; tentatively, D is TRBD2 (6 bases). CDR1 and CDR2 (germline): DFQATT, SNEGSKA (reference sequence). The CDR3 extends over 16 amino acids. The V gene lost 3 bases and the J gene lost 8 bases, with 22 bases spanning the gap.

This chain links TRBV10-3 with TRBJ2-1, with 13 positions matching TRBD2. CDR1 ENHRY and CDR2 SYGVKD come from the germline V gene. This CDR3 comprises 18 residues. The J segment lost 2 bases and the V segment lost 6 bases, leaving 10 bases of the junction unmatched. The CDR3 reads CAIRPPVTSGRTYNEQFF. As DNA, the CDR3 is TGTGCCATCAGGCCTCCGGTGACTAGCGGGAGGACCTACAATGAGCAGTTCTTC.

This clonotype was seen only a few times. The chain has TRBV29-1 and TRBJ2-1; 7 bases match TRBD1. In germline, CDR1 is SQVTM, CDR2 ANQGSEA. The V segment lost 4 bases and the J segment 6 bases; nucleotides outside the gene matches: 3. This CDR3 spans 12 amino acids. For the CDR3, the DNA is TGCAGCGTTGCACAGGGGACCAATGAGCAGTTCTTC. It codes for CSVAQGTNEQFF.

This clonotype was recorded a few times. This chain joins TRBV7-2 and TRBJ2-5; D gene ambiguous. The CDR3 runs to 12 residues. V was shortened by 2 bases and J by 4 bases, with 5 bases between the two germline ends. Germline loops: CDR1 SGHTA, CDR2 FQGNSA. The CDR3 sequence is CASSLYPETQYF. CDR3 coding DNA: TGTGCCAGCAGCTTATACCCAGAGACCCAGTACTTC.

This clonotype occurred a few times. The chain links TRBV7-3 to TRBJ2-1; D possibly corresponds to TRBD1 (5 bases). The CDR3 loop spans 17 amino acids. The V end lost 3 bases, the J end lost 10 bases, and 25 bases lay between the germline ends. CDR1 and CDR2 (germline): SGHTA, FQGTGA. CDR3 sequence: CASSLNGANADAGEQFF. DNA of the CDR3: TGTGCCAGCAGCTTGAATGGGGCGAATGCAGACGCCGGAGAGCAGTTCTTC.

The genes are TRBV7-9 and TRBJ2-5; the D gene is possibly TRBD2 (6 bases). This CDR3 has 13 amino acids. V was trimmed by 6 bases and J by 7 bases, leaving 15 bases between them. The germline V gene encodes CDR1 SEHNR and CDR2 FQNEAQ (reference sequence). For the CDR3, the DNA is TGTGCCAGCAGTCTTGGTCACGGGGGGACCCAGTACTTC. This translates into CASSLGHGGTQYF.

The chain joins TRBV29-1 to TRBJ1-1; no definite D call. Trimming shortened V by 4 bases and J by 1 base, and 4 bases separated the two germline ends. CDR1 and CDR2 from the germline V gene are SQVTM and ANQGSEA. This CDR3 has 11 amino acids. For the CDR3, the DNA is TGCAGCGTTGTAAGGAACACTGAAGCTTTCTTT. Protein sequence: CSVVRNTEAFF.

The chain has TRBV15 and TRBJ2-1; D unresolved. There are 13 residues in the CDR3. V lost 4 bases and J lost 4, with 8 bases in between. Germline CDR1 reads LNHNV; CDR2 reads YYDKDF (reference sequence). The CDR3 is CATSKITYNEQFF. The CDR3 DNA reads TGTGCCACCAGCAAAATTACGTACAATGAGCAGTTCTTC. The full variable domain, its missing parts supplied by reference TRBV15 and TRBJ2-1, is DAMVIQNPRYQVTQFGKPVTLSCSQTLNHNVMYWYQQKSSQAPKLLFHYYDKDFNNEADTPDNFQSRRPNTSFCFLDIRSPGLGDTAMYLCATSKITYNEQFFGPGTRLTVL.

This clonotype was counted only a few times. The rearrangement uses TRBV13 and TRBJ2-1; D may be TRBD1 (5 bases). The length of the CDR3 is 14 residues. Per the germline V gene, CDR1 is PRHDT and CDR2 is FYEKMQ (reference sequence). The V end was cut by 5 bases, the J end by 6 bases, with 14 bases between. CDR3 nucleotide sequence: TGTGCCAGCAGCAGTCCAGGGTATTCCAATGAGCAGTTCTTC. It is translated as CASSSPGYSNEQFF. The full variable domain, its missing parts supplied by reference TRBV13 and TRBJ2-1, is AAGVIQSPRHLIKEKRETATLKCYPIPRHDTVYWYQQGPGQDPQFLISFYEKMQSDKGSIPDRFSAQQFSDYHSELNMSSLELGDSALYFCASSSPGYSNEQFFGPGTRLTVL.

This rearrangement joins TRBV7-2 to TRBJ2-7; D is undetermined. Between the trimmed V and J ends, which lost 4 bases and 0 bases, there was a span of 13 bases. Germline CDR1 reads SGHTA; CDR2 reads FQGNSA. This CDR3 has 15 amino acids. The CDR3 DNA is TGTGCCAGCAGCTCCACGGCCTCAACCTCCTACGAGCAGTACTTC. Translating it yields CASSSTASTSYEQYF.

The chain recombines TRBV10-3 with TRBJ2-7; no definite D call. There are 12 residues in the CDR3. Looked up from germline, CDR1 is ENHRY and CDR2 is SYGVKD. Trimming cost V 6 bases and J 6 bases, with 12 bases left between them. The CDR3 coding sequence is TGTGCCATCAGGGAGCCTATGGGCGAGCAGTACTTC. It yields the protein CAIREPMGEQYF.

The chain combines TRBV20-1 with TRBJ2-7; TRBD1 matches 7 bases. V shed 3 bases, J shed 1 base, and the junction held 15 bases outside the gene matches. There are 17 residues in the CDR3. Germline values: CDR1 DFQATT, CDR2 SNEGSKA (reference sequence). In nucleotides, the CDR3 is TGCAGTGCTAGCAACTGGAACCGGGACAGACGATCCTACGAGCAGTACTTC. Translated, it gives CSASNWNRDRRSYEQYF.

There are a few counts of this clonotype. The rearrangement links TRBV20-1 to TRBJ2-3; TRBD2 is a possible D gene (6 bases). This CDR3 comprises 14 residues. Germline V lookup: CDR1 DFQATT, CDR2 SNEGSKA (reference sequence). Trimming cost V 3 bases and J 2 bases, with 12 bases left between them. The CDR3 region is CSASPAGITDTQYF. Written as DNA, the CDR3 is TGCAGTGCTAGTCCGGCGGGGATCACAGATACGCAGTATTTT.

The chain links TRBV7-9 to TRBJ2-3, with 8 bases aligning to TRBD1. Germline V gene lookup returns CDR1 SEHNR and CDR2 FQNEAQ (reference sequence). This CDR3 has 16 amino acids. The CDR3 protein is CAFDPPWTGSPDTQYF. The DNA for the CDR3 is TGTGCATTCGACCCCCCCTGGACAGGGAGTCCAGATACGCAGTATTTT.